What follows are 10 T cell receptor beta chains derived from one specimen sequenced in a study of spatial heterogeneity in lung cancer. General study points: The study found that expanded intratumoral alpha and beta TCR counts tracked tumor mutation counts.

From the 5' RACE reads, TCRdb called clonotypes with MiXCR, one entry per CDR3 protein. The table records 4,000 or so distinct CDR3 sequences, roughly 9.4% of them present only once. Time point noted: sample taken at primary tumor resection. For these TCRs, the target antigens are not known. This specimen consisted of lung tumor tissue, obtained at surgery. The receptors originated from a male donor with early-stage non-small cell lung cancer.

In this sample, this clonotype is medium-sized. In DNA form, the CDR3 reads TGCAGTGCTAGATTTGGAGGGACAGACGTTGACGAGCAGTACTTC. It translates to CSARFGGTDVDEQYF. The chain links TRBV20-1 to TRBJ2-7; possibly TRBD1 for D (7 bases). Germline-derived CDR1 and CDR2 are DFQATT and SNEGSKA (reference sequence). This CDR3 is built from 15 residues. V lost 2 bases, J lost 5 bases, and 19 bases lay in between.

This clonotype was seen at least ten times. This chain connects TRBV20-1 to TRBJ2-7; D is possibly TRBD2 (6 bases). CDR1 is DFQATT and CDR2 is SNEGSKA in the germline V gene (reference sequence). The V gene lost 3 bases and the J gene lost 6 bases, with 12 bases spanning the gap. The CDR3 is 12 amino acids. CDR3 residues: CSASTSGGEQYF. CDR3 nucleotides: TGCAGTGCTAGTACGTCCGGGGGCGAGCAGTACTTC.

This clonotype was recorded many times. This chain joins TRBV18 and TRBJ1-3; no clear D. The CDR3 has 13 residues. V was shortened by 5 bases and J by 0 bases, with 5 bases between the two germline ends. Germline V gene sequence: CDR1 KGHSH, CDR2 LQKENI. In DNA form, the CDR3 reads TGTGCCAGCTCAACCAACTCTGGAAACACCATATATTTT. Translation: CASSTNSGNTIYF.

This chain joins TRBV20-1 and TRBJ2-1; tentatively, D is TRBD1 (6 bases). Germline V gene data show CDR1 as DFQATT and CDR2 as SNEGSKA (reference sequence). The CDR3 runs 15 residues. The V end was cut by 6 bases, the J end by 5 bases, with 20 bases between. For the CDR3, the DNA is TGCAGTGCCCAGCGACGAGGGGGTAAGGACAATGAGCAGTTCTTC. This translates into CSAQRRGGKDNEQFF.

By share of the sample, this clonotype is medium-sized. The rearrangement uses TRBV10-3 and TRBJ2-5; TRBD1 agrees at 7 bases. Germline lookup yields CDR1 ENHRY and CDR2 SYGVKD. After removal of 6 bases from V and 2 bases from J, the junction contained 6 bases not matched to a gene. The CDR3 has 14 residues. The CDR3 DNA follows: TGTGCCATCAGCGCTCCGGGACAGCAAGAGACCCAGTACTTC. Translating it yields CAISAPGQQETQYF.

This clonotype was detected many times. The chain is built from TRBV12-3 or TRBV12-4 and TRBJ1-1, with D maybe TRBD1 (5 bases). This CDR3 is 14 amino acids long. Trimming left V 4 bases short and J 3 bases short, with 12 bases between. This CDR3 reads CASSSRTGDTEAFF. The CDR3 DNA follows: TGTGCCAGCAGTTCCAGAACGGGGGACACTGAAGCTTTCTTT.

By its share, this clonotype is medium-sized. CDR3 nucleotide sequence: TGCGCCAGCAGCTCTCGGACCCAGGCAGGGAAACTGTTTTTT. Encoded protein: CASSSRTQAGKLFF. This chain uses TRBV4-3 with TRBJ1-4; a weak D match, TRBD1 (5 bases). Germline V gene data show CDR1 as LGHNA and CDR2 as YSLEER. V was shortened by 5 bases and J by 11 bases, with 18 bases between the two germline ends. The CDR3 covers 14 residues.

A few counts support this clonotype. The chain combines TRBV5-1 with TRBJ1-3; D is unclear. V was trimmed by 0 bases and J by 0 bases, leaving 7 bases between them. The CDR3 length is 15 residues. Germline CDR1 SGHRS, CDR2 YFSETQ. The CDR3 DNA is TGCGCCAGCAGCTTGGACGCCAACTCTGGAAACACCATATATTTT. Residues: CASSLDANSGNTIYF. Full variable domain (rest looked up from reference TRBV5-1 and TRBJ1-3): KAGVTQTPRYLIKTRGQQVTLSCSPISGHRSVSWYQQTPGQGLQFLFEYFSETQRNKGNFPGRFSGRQFSNSRSEMNVSTLELGDSALYLCASSLDANSGNTIYFGEGSWLTVV.

This clonotype was seen ten or more times. CDR3 residues: CASSPDPGGIGANVLTF. The DNA of the CDR3 is TGTGCCAGCTCACCAGACCCGGGGGGCATTGGGGCCAACGTCCTGACTTTC. The chain links TRBV18 to TRBJ2-6; tentatively, D is TRBD2 (7 bases). Trimming took 2 bases from V and 3 from J, leaving 14 bases between them. Germline loops: CDR1 KGHSH, CDR2 LQKENI. The CDR3 length is 17 residues.

The chain combines TRBV5-1 with TRBJ2-7, with 8 positions matching TRBD1. Germline CDR1 reads SGHRS; CDR2 reads YFSETQ. This CDR3 spans 16 amino acids. The J segment lost 4 bases and the V segment lost 0 bases, leaving 9 bases of the junction unmatched. CDR3 protein: CASSLVQSGGLYEQYF. The CDR3 bases are TGCGCCAGCAGCTTGGTGCAGTCAGGGGGCCTGTACGAGCAGTACTTC.